Listed below are T cell receptor beta chains from one sample, sequenced in a study of blood T cell repertoires in COVID-19. Measured with immunoSEQ multiplex PCR; TCRdb has only the in-frame clones, and not every one. The sample consists of fewer than 70,000 clones, 80% to 90% of them appearing once. Sequences were obtained from peripheral blood. All receptors derive from a human donor in a cohort sampled during active COVID-19. The CDR3 runs from the conserved cysteine through the conserved F or W. A D gene is named only where the DNA matches it firmly. Clone size is stated in some rows and not others, as once, few, many or a class when expanded.

clone_size: NA; v_call: TRBV5-1; d_call: TRBD2; j_call: TRBJ2-3; cdr3_aa: CASSSIPLLAGGGDTQYF; cdr3_nt: TGCGCCAGCAGCTCGATTCCCCTACTAGCGGGGGGAGGAGATACGCAGTATTTT
clone_size: NA; v_call: TRBV29-1; d_call: NA; j_call: TRBJ1-2; cdr3_aa: CSADPGRGIYGYTF; cdr3_nt: TGCAGCGCCGACCCGGGGAGGGGCATCTATGGCTACACCTTC
clone_size: NA; v_call: TRBV6-5; d_call: NA; j_call: TRBJ1-1; cdr3_aa: CASSLAGGAGAFF; cdr3_nt: TGTGCCAGCAGTCTGGCCGGGGGGGCTGGAGCTTTCTTT
clone_size: NA; v_call: TRBV5-1; d_call: NA; j_call: TRBJ1-6; cdr3_aa: CASSFDRTGNSPLHF; cdr3_nt: TGCGCCAGCAGCTTTGACAGGACGGGAAATTCACCCCTCCACTTT
clone_size: NA; v_call: TRBV28; d_call: NA; j_call: TRBJ2-7; cdr3_aa: CASSSPGRGNDEQYF; cdr3_nt: TGTGCCAGCAGTTCCCCGGGGAGGGGGAACGACGAGCAGTACTTC
clone_size: NA; v_call: TRBV28; d_call: NA; j_call: TRBJ1-2; cdr3_aa: CASSSSGTSYGYTF; cdr3_nt: TGTGCCAGCAGTTCGTCAGGGACTTCCTATGGCTACACCTTC
clone_size: few; v_call: TRBV7-2; d_call: NA; j_call: TRBJ2-7; cdr3_aa: CASSLIRSAGTITYEQYF; cdr3_nt: TGTGCCAGCAGCTTAATACGTTCGGCGGGGACCATTACCTACGAGCAGTACTTC
clone_size: NA; v_call: TRBV28; d_call: NA; j_call: TRBJ2-5; cdr3_aa: CASSQGKETQYF; cdr3_nt: TGTGCCAGCAGCCAGGGCAAGGAGACCCAGTACTTC
clone_size: NA; v_call: TRBV9; d_call: NA; j_call: TRBJ2-1; cdr3_aa: CASSVESGWNEQFF; cdr3_nt: TGTGCCAGCAGCGTAGAGTCGGGGTGGAATGAGCAGTTCTTC
clone_size: NA; v_call: TRBV5-1; d_call: NA; j_call: TRBJ1-1; cdr3_aa: CASSLQVANTEAFF; cdr3_nt: TGCGCCAGCAGCTTGCAGGTTGCGAACACTGAAGCTTTCTTT
clone_size: few; v_call: TRBV5-1; d_call: NA; j_call: TRBJ2-5; cdr3_aa: CASSLAGTTQETQYF; cdr3_nt: TGCGCCAGCAGCTTGGCGGGGACAACACAAGAGACCCAGTACTTC
clone_size: NA; v_call: TRBV6-5; d_call: TRBD1; j_call: TRBJ1-1; cdr3_aa: CASSPGQGYTEAFF; cdr3_nt: TGTGCCAGCAGTCCGGGACAGGGTTACACTGAAGCTTTCTTT
clone_size: NA; v_call: TRBV5-6; d_call: NA; j_call: TRBJ1-5; cdr3_aa: CASSYYHTSSNQPQHF; cdr3_nt: TGTGCCAGCAGCTACTATCACACGTCCAGCAATCAGCCCCAGCATTTT
clone_size: NA; v_call: TRBV18; d_call: NA; j_call: TRBJ1-3; cdr3_aa: CASSPQQFPSGNTIYF; cdr3_nt: TGTGCCAGCTCACCGCAACAGTTCCCCTCTGGAAACACCATATATTTT
clone_size: NA; v_call: TRBV27; d_call: TRBD2; j_call: TRBJ2-5; cdr3_aa: CASTDGRGETQYF; cdr3_nt: TGTGCCAGCACTGATGGGAGGGGAGAGACCCAGTACTTC
clone_size: few; v_call: TRBV19; d_call: TRBD1; j_call: TRBJ2-7; cdr3_aa: CASSIDGGQHLGEQYF; cdr3_nt: TGTGCCAGTAGTATAGATGGGGGACAGCATTTGGGTGAGCAGTACTTC
clone_size: NA; v_call: TRBV29-1; d_call: NA; j_call: TRBJ2-3; cdr3_aa: CSAIAGDTQYF; cdr3_nt: TGCAGCGCCATCGCGGGAGATACGCAGTATTTT
clone_size: NA; v_call: TRBV12-3/TRBV12-4; d_call: NA; j_call: TRBJ1-5; cdr3_aa: CASSSSPQPQHF; cdr3_nt: TGTGCCAGCAGTTCTTCCCCTCAGCCCCAGCATTTT
clone_size: NA; v_call: TRBV28; d_call: TRBD1; j_call: TRBJ1-2; cdr3_aa: CASSFPAGGRDYGYTF; cdr3_nt: TGTGCCAGCAGTTTCCCGGCAGGGGGCCGGGACTATGGCTACACCTTC
clone_size: few; v_call: TRBV28; d_call: TRBD1; j_call: TRBJ1-4; cdr3_aa: CASRDRGRSEKLFF; cdr3_nt: TGTGCCAGCAGGGACAGGGGGCGAAGTGAAAAACTGTTTTTT
clone_size: NA; v_call: TRBV28; d_call: TRBD1; j_call: TRBJ2-7; cdr3_aa: CASSLGTGGPYEQYF; cdr3_nt: TGTGCCAGCAGCCTCGGGACAGGGGGTCCCTACGAGCAGTACTTC
clone_size: medium-sized; v_call: TRBV5-1; d_call: NA; j_call: TRBJ2-7; cdr3_aa: CASSLGPLGRSYEQYF; cdr3_nt: TGCGCCAGCAGTTTGGGTCCACTAGGGCGGTCCTACGAGCAGTACTTC
clone_size: NA; v_call: TRBV18; d_call: TRBD1; j_call: TRBJ1-2; cdr3_aa: CASSPPGTGASYGYTF; cdr3_nt: TGTGCCAGCTCACCACCAGGGACAGGGGCTAGTTATGGCTACACCTTC
clone_size: NA; v_call: TRBV7-8; d_call: TRBD1; j_call: TRBJ1-2; cdr3_aa: CASQPGQGFYGYTF; cdr3_nt: TGTGCCAGCCAACCGGGACAGGGTTTCTATGGCTACACCTTC
clone_size: NA; v_call: TRBV6-2/TRBV6-3; d_call: NA; j_call: TRBJ1-5; cdr3_aa: CASSRSDQPQHF; cdr3_nt: TGTGCCAGCAGTCGTTCGGATCAGCCCCAGCATTTT
clone_size: NA; v_call: TRBV12-3/TRBV12-4; d_call: NA; j_call: TRBJ1-2; cdr3_aa: CASSLRENYGYTF; cdr3_nt: TGTGCCAGCAGTTTACGGGAGAACTATGGCTACACCTTC
clone_size: NA; v_call: TRBV7-2; d_call: NA; j_call: TRBJ1-5; cdr3_aa: CASSLSPDQPQHF; cdr3_nt: TGTGCCAGCAGCTTATCCCCAGATCAGCCCCAGCATTTT
clone_size: NA; v_call: TRBV5-1; d_call: TRBD1; j_call: TRBJ2-1; cdr3_aa: CASRGTGDNEQFF; cdr3_nt: TGCGCCAGCAGAGGGACAGGTGACAATGAGCAGTTCTTC
clone_size: NA; v_call: TRBV18; d_call: TRBD2; j_call: TRBJ2-3; cdr3_aa: CASSPPGIETSGSTDTQYF; cdr3_nt: TGTGCCAGCTCACCACCGGGGATCGAGACTAGCGGGAGCACAGATACGCAGTATTTT